The next 25 T cell receptor beta chains were all read from a single sample in a study of blood T cells in healthy people across ages. A sample-barcoded 5' primer and a J-beta primer mix were used in a second PCR of about 6 to 12 cycles. One entry per CDR3 protein, called by TCRdb with MiXCR from the 5' RACE reads. The sample yields hundreds of thousands of distinct CDR3 sequences, around 30% seen once. Sample: blood. These receptors all stem from a woman aged 80 or over in good health.

This clonotype has a count of ten or more. The chain links TRBV6-2 or TRBV6-3 to TRBJ2-2, with 7 bases identical to TRBD2. The CDR3 sequence is 13 residues long. J gave up 3 bases and V 8 bases, and 3 bases lay outside the gene matches. In germline, CDR1 is MNHEY, CDR2 SVGEGT. CDR3 DNA sequence: TGTGCCAGCGAGACTAGCTACACCGGGGAGCTGTTTTTT. This codes for CASETSYTGELFF.

Ten or more counts support this clonotype. The chain combines TRBV27 with TRBJ2-7; 9 bases agree with TRBD2. This CDR3 region has 17 residues. The germline V gene encodes CDR1 MNHEY and CDR2 SMNVEV (reference sequence). J was trimmed by 4 bases and V by 2 bases; bases with no gene match: 12. CDR3 residues: CASSLTPLIAGGYEQYF. CDR3 coding DNA: TGTGCCAGCAGTTTAACGCCACTAATTGCGGGGGGGTACGAGCAGTACTTC.

The chain employs TRBV11-2 and TRBJ1-4; TRBD1 might be the D (5 bases). Germline CDR1 is SGHAT and CDR2 is FQNNGV. CDR3 length: 13 residues. V was pared by 7 bases and J by 8 bases, with 14 bases between. CDR3 sequence: CASTGGGREKLFF. CDR3 bases: TGTGCCAGCACTGGGGGGGGAAGGGAAAAACTGTTTTTT.

The sample holds a few counts of this clonotype. The chain is built from TRBV6-2 or TRBV6-3 and TRBJ1-6; D remains unclear. The V gene lost 5 bases and the J gene lost 6 bases, with 14 bases spanning the gap. Germline CDR1 MNHEY, CDR2 SVGEGT. The CDR3 covers 15 residues. CDR3 sequence reads: CASSATTLVNSPLHF. The CDR3 region has the DNA TGTGCCAGCAGTGCGACTACGCTCGTTAATTCACCCCTCCACTTT.

This clonotype showed up many times. The chain is built from TRBV7-2 and TRBJ2-1; the match to TRBD2 covers 13 bases. CDR1 and CDR2 from the germline V gene are SGHTA and FQGNSA. The CDR3 is made up of 16 amino acids. V shed 5 bases and J 4 bases; nucleotides not matched to a gene: 5. CDR3 protein: CASSTGGLAGYNEQFF. In DNA, the CDR3 is TGTGCCAGCAGCACAGGGGGACTAGCGGGGTACAATGAGCAGTTCTTC.

The table lists this clonotype with a few counts. The rearrangement uses TRBV5-1 and TRBJ2-1; D may be TRBD1 (5 bases). CDR1 SGHRS and CDR2 YFSETQ come from the germline V gene. Trimming stripped 1 base from V and 3 bases from J, with 11 bases between. The CDR3 totals 15 residues. This CDR3 is CASSLSRADYNEQFF. Here the CDR3 DNA reads TGCGCCAGCAGCTTGTCCAGGGCGGACTACAATGAGCAGTTCTTC.

This clonotype occurred many times. The chain has TRBV6-5 and TRBJ2-1; the match to TRBD1 covers 9 bases. Germline CDR1 and CDR2: MNHEY and SVGAGI. V shed 0 bases, J shed 3 bases, and the junction held 3 bases outside the gene matches. The CDR3 loop spans 16 amino acids. CDR3 sequence: CASSYSKGQGYNEQFF. CDR3 coding DNA: TGTGCCAGCAGTTACTCGAAGGGACAGGGCTACAATGAGCAGTTCTTC.

The J gene is TRBJ2-2, the V gene TRBV18; 8 bases align to TRBD2. The CDR3 runs to 15 residues. The V gene end was trimmed by 6 bases and the J gene end by 1 base; junction bases not matched to a gene: 4. Looked up from germline, CDR1 is KGHSH and CDR2 is LQKENI. In DNA, the CDR3 is TGTGCCAGCTCGTCCGGGAGGGAGAACACCGGGGAGCTGTTTTTT. Translating gives CASSSGRENTGELFF.

J is TRBJ1-1 and V is TRBV20-1; TRBD1 might be the D (5 bases). Germline V gives CDR1 DFQATT, CDR2 SNEGSKA (reference sequence). The CDR3 runs to 15 residues. V lost 5 bases and J lost 5, with 21 bases in between. CDR3 residues: CSASRPGRHETEAFF. In DNA, the CDR3 is TGCAGTGCTTCTCGACCGGGGCGTCATGAGACTGAAGCTTTCTTT.

Only a few counts were recorded for this clonotype. V gene TRBV9 combines with J gene TRBJ1-5; D perhaps matches TRBD1 (6 bases). Deletions cut 0 bases from V and 4 bases from J, with 11 bases between. CDR3 size: 15 residues. Germline assignment: CDR1 SGDLS and CDR2 YYNGEE. The CDR3 DNA sequence: TGTGCCAGCAGCGTAGGTCCCCAGGGGAATCAGCCCCAGCATTTT. Encoded protein: CASSVGPQGNQPQHF.

Comments on this clonotype: Just one base apart from a much larger clone, this may be a read error. The J gene is TRBJ2-1, the V gene TRBV7-2; D gene uncertain. The DNA end lines up better with TRBJ2-7; the J call may be wrong. This CDR3 contains 14 residues. Germline V gene sequence: CDR1 SGHTA, CDR2 FQGNSA. Here the CDR3 reads CASSLRNPNNEQYF. Written as DNA, the CDR3 is TGTGCCAGCAGCCTCCGGAACCCTAACAATGAGCAGTACTTC.

Concerning this clonotype: A much bigger clone sits one base away, suggesting this may be a read error. This chain links TRBV6-5 with TRBJ2-5; no reliable D call. This CDR3 has 13 amino acids. Trimming stripped 5 bases from V and 11 bases from J, with 18 bases between. Germline V gene data show CDR1 as MNHEY and CDR2 as SVGAGI. As DNA, the CDR3 is TGTGCCAGCAGTATTAACCCCAGATACGGGCAGTACTTC. Its translation: CASSINPRYGQYF.

This clonotype was seen at least ten times. The V and J genes are TRBV3-1 and TRBJ1-2; D gene unclear. Germline V gene data show CDR1 as LGHDT and CDR2 as YNNKEL (reference sequence). The CDR3 is 14 residues long. The germline V and J ends were trimmed by 0 bases and 8 bases, with 13 bases remaining between them. CDR3 bases: TGTGCCAGCAGCCAAGATTGGAGGGATCAAGGCTACACCTTC. Protein: CASSQDWRDQGYTF.

The rearrangement joins TRBV30 to TRBJ2-3; D gene unclear. The germline V and J ends were trimmed by 8 bases and 0 bases, with 15 bases remaining between them. This CDR3 comprises 14 residues. CDR1 is GTSNPN, CDR2 SVGIG, per germline (reference sequence). CDR3 loop: CAQLPRTSTDTQYF. CDR3 nucleotide sequence: TGTGCCCAACTTCCCCGAACTAGCACAGATACGCAGTATTTT.

This clonotype was found many times. The rearrangement links TRBV7-2 to TRBJ1-2; maybe TRBD1 (5 bases). This CDR3 region has 12 residues. Trimming took 7 bases from V and 8 from J, leaving 14 bases between them. Germline lookup yields CDR1 SGHTA and CDR2 FQGNSA. The CDR3 sequence: CASTQRGDGYTF. The CDR3 DNA reads as TGTGCCAGCACCCAACGGGGGGACGGCTACACCTTC. The variable domain in full, completed from reference TRBV7-2 and TRBJ1-2, reads GAGVSQSPSNKVTEKGKDVELRCDPISGHTALYWYRQSLGQGLEFLIYFQGNSAPDKSGLPSDRFSAERTGGSVSTLTIQRTQQEDSAVYLCASTQRGDGYTFGSGTRLTVV.

The chain uses TRBV20-1 and TRBJ1-2; maybe TRBD1 (6 bases). Trimming took off 2 bases at V and 5 bases at J, with 21 bases between the two ends. Germline loops: CDR1 DFQATT, CDR2 SNEGSKA (reference sequence). The CDR3 runs 16 residues. The CDR3 reads CSARSLSVGGGYGYTF. The DNA for the CDR3 is TGCAGTGCTAGATCCCTCTCGGTCGGAGGGGGGTATGGCTACACCTTC.

This chain links TRBV7-9 with TRBJ1-4; no clear D gene. The ends were cut back, 2 bases at V and 7 bases at J, with 11 bases in the middle. This CDR3 is 14 amino acids long. Germline-derived CDR1 and CDR2 are SEHNR and FQNEAQ (reference sequence). The CDR3 DNA is TGTGCCAGCAGCTTAATGGTCAATGGTGAAAAACTGTTTTTT. It is translated as CASSLMVNGEKLFF.

This clonotype was counted a few times. The chain couples TRBV6-2 or TRBV6-3 to TRBJ2-5; D is possibly TRBD2 (5 bases). Germline CDR1 reads MNHEY; CDR2 reads SVGEGT. The CDR3 covers 13 residues. The V and J ends lost 3 bases and 9 bases respectively, with 14 bases between them. For the CDR3, the DNA is TGTGCCAGCAGTTATGCGGTTCAGGAGGCCCAGTACTTC. Its protein is CASSYAVQEAQYF.

This clonotype has only one observation. The rearrangement joins TRBV7-3 to TRBJ1-1; 9 bases are a match to TRBD1. The trim removed 5 bases at V and 4 bases at J, leaving 8 bases unmatched. The germline CDR1 and CDR2 sequences are SGHTA and FQGTGA. CDR3 length: 15 amino acids. Here the CDR3 reads CASSASQGATTEAFF. The CDR3 DNA reads TGTGCCAGCAGCGCCTCACAGGGGGCGACCACTGAAGCTTTCTTT.

As to this clonotype: This could be a read error, since a much larger clone is one nucleotide away. The CDR3 protein is CATSDTGNMRGYTF. CDR3 nucleotide sequence: TGTGCCACCAGTGATACCGGGAACATGCGGGGCTACACCTTC. V and J are TRBV24-1 and TRBJ1-2, with D uncertain. The CDR3 totals 14 residues. Germline V lookup: CDR1 KGHDR, CDR2 SFDVKD. The ends were cut back, 3 bases at V and 8 bases at J, with 15 bases in the middle.

This clonotype was counted at least ten times. The chain is built from TRBV18 and TRBJ1-2, with a possible D match to TRBD1 (6 bases). The CDR3 spans 12 residues. Trimming stripped 3 bases from V and 8 bases from J, with 10 bases between. Germline CDR1 and CDR2: KGHSH and LQKENI. The CDR3 is CASSPRGLGYTF. In nucleotides, the CDR3 is TGTGCCAGCTCACCCAGGGGACTAGGCTACACCTTC.

The sample holds many counts of this clonotype. The chain uses TRBV12-3 or TRBV12-4 and TRBJ1-2, with a weak D call TRBD1 (5 bases). This CDR3 is 13 amino acids long. V lost 7 bases and J 7 bases, leaving 16 bases between the germline ends. For the CDR3, the DNA is TGTGCCAGCACCGGAGAGGGGTATTTTGGCTACACCTTC. Amino acids: CASTGEGYFGYTF.

The chain uses TRBV6-5 and TRBJ1-1; TRBD1 is a possible D gene (5 bases). V shed 0 bases and J shed 2 bases, with 16 bases lying between them. This CDR3 is 17 amino acids long. The V gene's germline CDR1 is MNHEY and CDR2 SVGAGI. For the CDR3, the DNA is TGTGCCAGCAGTTACTCGATAAGAGGGACCTCCAACACTGAAGCTTTCTTT. The encoded protein is CASSYSIRGTSNTEAFF.

The chain employs TRBV24-1 and TRBJ1-5, with D perhaps matching TRBD1 (6 bases). The germline CDR1 and CDR2 sequences are KGHDR and SFDVKD. The CDR3 has 13 amino acids. V shed 6 bases and J shed 4 bases, with 9 bases lying between them. DNA of the CDR3: TGTGCCACCAGTCCCCAGGGGAATCAGCCCCAGCATTTT. It encodes CATSPQGNQPQHF.

Concerning this clonotype: A read error may be the cause here, since a much bigger clone is one base away. The chain couples TRBV7-9 to TRBJ1-2, with 8 bases that match TRBD1. The germline V gene has CDR1 SEHNR and CDR2 FQNEAQ (reference sequence). The CDR3 runs 16 residues. CDR3 nucleotide sequence: TGTGCCGGCAGCTTAGGACAGGGCGAAGCTGGCTATGGCTACACCTTC. The encoded protein is CAGSLGQGEAGYGYTF.